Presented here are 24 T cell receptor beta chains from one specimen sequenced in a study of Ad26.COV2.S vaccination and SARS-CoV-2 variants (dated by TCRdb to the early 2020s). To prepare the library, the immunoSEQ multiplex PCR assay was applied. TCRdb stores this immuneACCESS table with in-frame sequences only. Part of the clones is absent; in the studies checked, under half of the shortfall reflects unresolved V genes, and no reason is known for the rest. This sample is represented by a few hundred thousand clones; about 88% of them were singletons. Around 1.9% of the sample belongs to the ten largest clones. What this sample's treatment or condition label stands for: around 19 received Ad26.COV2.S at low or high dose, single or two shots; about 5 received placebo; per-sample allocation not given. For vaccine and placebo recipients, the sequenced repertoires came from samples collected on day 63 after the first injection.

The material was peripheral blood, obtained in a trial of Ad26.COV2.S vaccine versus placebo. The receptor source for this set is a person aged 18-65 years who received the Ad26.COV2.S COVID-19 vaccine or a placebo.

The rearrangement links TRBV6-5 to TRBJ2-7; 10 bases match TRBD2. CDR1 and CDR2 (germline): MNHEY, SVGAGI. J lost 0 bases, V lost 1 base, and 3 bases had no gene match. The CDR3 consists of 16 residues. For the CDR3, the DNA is TGTGCCAGCAGTTACTACTCTAGCGGGAGCTCCTACGAGCAGTACTTC. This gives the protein CASSYYSSGSSYEQYF.

As DNA, the CDR3 is TGCGCCAGCAGCTACCGGACAGGGATGAACACTGAAGCTTTCTTT. Amino acids: CASSYRTGMNTEAFF. The chain recombines TRBV5-1 with TRBJ1-1; 8 nucleotides match TRBD1. Germline CDR1 reads SGHRS; CDR2 reads YFSETQ. This CDR3 has 15 amino acids. J was trimmed by 0 bases and V by 3 bases; bases with no gene match: 4.

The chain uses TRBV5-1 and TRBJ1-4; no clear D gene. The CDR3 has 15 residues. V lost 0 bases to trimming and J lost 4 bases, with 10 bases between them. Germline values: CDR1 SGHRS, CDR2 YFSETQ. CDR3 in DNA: TGCGCCAGCAGCTTGGTGGGGAACAGTAATGAAAAACTGTTTTTT. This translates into CASSLVGNSNEKLFF.

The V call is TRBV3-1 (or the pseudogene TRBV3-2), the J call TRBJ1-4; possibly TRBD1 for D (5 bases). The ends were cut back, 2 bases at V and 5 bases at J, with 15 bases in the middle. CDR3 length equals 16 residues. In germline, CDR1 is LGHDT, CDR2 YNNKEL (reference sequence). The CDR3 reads CASSQRGGLPNEKLFF. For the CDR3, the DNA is TGTGCCAGCAGCCAAAGGGGAGGACTTCCAAATGAAAAACTGTTTTTT.

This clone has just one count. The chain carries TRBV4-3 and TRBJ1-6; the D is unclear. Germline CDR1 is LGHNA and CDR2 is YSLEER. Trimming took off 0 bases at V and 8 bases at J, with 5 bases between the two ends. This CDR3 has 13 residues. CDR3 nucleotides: TGCGCCAGCAGCCAAGAAGGGCATTCACCCCTCCACTTT. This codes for CASSQEGHSPLHF.

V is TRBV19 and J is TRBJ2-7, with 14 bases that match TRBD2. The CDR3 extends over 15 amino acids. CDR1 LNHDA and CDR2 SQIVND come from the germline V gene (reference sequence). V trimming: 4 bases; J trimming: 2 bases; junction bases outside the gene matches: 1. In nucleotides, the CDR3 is TGTGCCAGTAGTACGGGACTAGCGGGAGCCTACGAGCAGTACTTC. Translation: CASSTGLAGAYEQYF.

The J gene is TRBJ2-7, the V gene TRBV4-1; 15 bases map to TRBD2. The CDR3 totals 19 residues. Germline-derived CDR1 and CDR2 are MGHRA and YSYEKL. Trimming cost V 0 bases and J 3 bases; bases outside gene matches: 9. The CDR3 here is CASSQDAPGLAGGSYEQYF. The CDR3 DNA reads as TGCGCCAGCAGCCAAGACGCGCCGGGACTAGCGGGAGGTAGCTACGAGCAGTACTTC.

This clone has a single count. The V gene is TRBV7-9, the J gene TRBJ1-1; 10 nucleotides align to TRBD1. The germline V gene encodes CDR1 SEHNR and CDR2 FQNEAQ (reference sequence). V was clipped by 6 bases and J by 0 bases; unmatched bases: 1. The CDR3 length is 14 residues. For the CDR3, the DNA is TGTGCCAGCAGGGGACAGGGGATGAACACTGAAGCTTTCTTT. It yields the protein CASRGQGMNTEAFF.

Here the CDR3 DNA reads TGTGCCAGCAGCTTACTTAATGGTGAGCAGTTCTTC. This codes for CASSLLNGEQFF. The chain combines TRBV5-6 with TRBJ2-1; unclear D gene. The germline CDR1 and CDR2 sequences are SGHDT and YYEEEE. Trimming took 2 bases from V and 9 from J, leaving 9 bases between them. The CDR3 runs to 12 residues.

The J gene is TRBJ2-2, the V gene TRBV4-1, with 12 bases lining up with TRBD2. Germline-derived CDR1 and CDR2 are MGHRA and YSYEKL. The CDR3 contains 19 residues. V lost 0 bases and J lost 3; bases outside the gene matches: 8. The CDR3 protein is CASSQDRASGRDDTGELFF. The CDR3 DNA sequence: TGCGCCAGCAGCCAAGATCGCGCTAGCGGGAGGGATGACACCGGGGAGCTGTTTTTT.

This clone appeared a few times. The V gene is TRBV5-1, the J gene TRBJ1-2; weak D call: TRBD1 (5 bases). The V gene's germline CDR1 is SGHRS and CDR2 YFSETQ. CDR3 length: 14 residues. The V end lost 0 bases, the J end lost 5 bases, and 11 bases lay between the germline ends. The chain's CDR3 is CASSLGDAEYGYTF. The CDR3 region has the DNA TGCGCCAGCAGCTTGGGGGACGCCGAATATGGCTACACCTTC. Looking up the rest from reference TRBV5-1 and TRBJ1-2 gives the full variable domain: KAGVTQTPRYLIKTRGQQVTLSCSPISGHRSVSWYQQTPGQGLQFLFEYFSETQRNKGNFPGRFSGRQFSNSRSEMNVSTLELGDSALYLCASSLGDAEYGYTFGSGTRLTVV.

CDR3 nucleotide sequence: TGTGCCAGCAGCTCAGGGGGAGGGAACACTGAAGCTTTCTTT. Residues: CASSSGGGNTEAFF. This chain uses TRBV5-4 with TRBJ1-1, with 7 bases aligning to TRBD1. CDR1 and CDR2 (germline): SGHNT, YYREEE (reference sequence). Germline trimming cut 3 bases from V and 1 base from J; bases unmatched to any gene: 3. This CDR3 region has 14 residues.

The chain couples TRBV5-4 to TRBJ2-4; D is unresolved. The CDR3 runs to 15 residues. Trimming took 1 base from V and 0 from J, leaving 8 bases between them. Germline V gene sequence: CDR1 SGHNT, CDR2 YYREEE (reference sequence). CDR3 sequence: CASSLMSEAKNIQYF. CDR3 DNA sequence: TGTGCCAGCAGCTTGATGTCGGAAGCCAAAAACATTCAGTACTTC.

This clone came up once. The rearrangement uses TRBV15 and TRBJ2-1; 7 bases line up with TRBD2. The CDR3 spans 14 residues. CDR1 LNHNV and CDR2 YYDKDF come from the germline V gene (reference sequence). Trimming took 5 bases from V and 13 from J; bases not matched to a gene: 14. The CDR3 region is CATSGEVAGARQFF. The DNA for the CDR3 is TGTGCCACCAGCGGGGAGGTGGCGGGAGCTCGACAGTTCTTC.

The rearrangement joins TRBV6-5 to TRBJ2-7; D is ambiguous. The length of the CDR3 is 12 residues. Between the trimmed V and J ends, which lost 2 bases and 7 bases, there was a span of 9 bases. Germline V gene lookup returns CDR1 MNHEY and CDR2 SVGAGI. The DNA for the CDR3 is TGTGCCAGCAGTTACGGTTCCAGGGAGCAGTACTTC. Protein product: CASSYGSREQYF.

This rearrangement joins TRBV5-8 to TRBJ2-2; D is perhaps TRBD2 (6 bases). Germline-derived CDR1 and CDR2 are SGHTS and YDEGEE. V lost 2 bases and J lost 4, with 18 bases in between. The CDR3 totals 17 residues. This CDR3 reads CASSFGGTLAATGELFF. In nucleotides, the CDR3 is TGTGCCAGCAGCTTCGGAGGGACTCTCGCCGCCACCGGGGAGCTGTTTTTT. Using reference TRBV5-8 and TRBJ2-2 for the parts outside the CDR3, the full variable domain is EAGVTQSPTHLIKTRGQQATLRCSPISGHTSVYWYQQALGLGLQFLLWYDEGEERNRGNFPPRFSGRQFPNYSSELNVNALELEDSALYLCASSFGGTLAATGELFFGEGSRLTVL.

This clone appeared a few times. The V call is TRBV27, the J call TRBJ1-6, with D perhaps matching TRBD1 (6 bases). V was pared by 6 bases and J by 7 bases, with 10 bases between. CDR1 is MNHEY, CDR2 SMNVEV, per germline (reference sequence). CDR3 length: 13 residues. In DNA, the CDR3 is TGTGCCAGCAGGAGGGGGATAAATTCACCCCTCCACTTT. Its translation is CASRRGINSPLHF.

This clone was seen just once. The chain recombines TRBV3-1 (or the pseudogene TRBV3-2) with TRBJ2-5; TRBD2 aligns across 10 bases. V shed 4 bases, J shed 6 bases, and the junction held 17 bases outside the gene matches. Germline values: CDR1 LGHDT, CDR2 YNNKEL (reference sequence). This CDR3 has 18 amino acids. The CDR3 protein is CASSLTLVGLAGEQTQYF. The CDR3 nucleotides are TGTGCCAGCAGCCTAACCCTCGTGGGCCTAGCGGGAGAACAGACCCAGTACTTC.

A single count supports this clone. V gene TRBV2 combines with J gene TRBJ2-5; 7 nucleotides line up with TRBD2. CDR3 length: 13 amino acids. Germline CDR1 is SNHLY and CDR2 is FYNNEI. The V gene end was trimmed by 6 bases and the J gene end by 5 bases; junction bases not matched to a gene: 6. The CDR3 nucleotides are TGTGCCAGCAGGCGGGGGTTGAGGGAGACCCAGTACTTC. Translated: CASRRGLRETQYF.

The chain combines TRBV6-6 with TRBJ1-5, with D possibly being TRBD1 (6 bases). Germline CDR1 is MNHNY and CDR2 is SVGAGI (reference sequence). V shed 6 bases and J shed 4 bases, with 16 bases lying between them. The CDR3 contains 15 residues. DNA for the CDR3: TGTGCCAGCAGACCCGGACAGATCTTAAATCAGCCCCAGCATTTT. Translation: CASRPGQILNQPQHF.

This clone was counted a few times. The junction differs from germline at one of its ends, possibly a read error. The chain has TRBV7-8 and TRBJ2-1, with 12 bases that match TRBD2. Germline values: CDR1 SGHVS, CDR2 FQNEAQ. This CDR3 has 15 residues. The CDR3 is CASSLAGGMYNEQFF. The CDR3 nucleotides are TGTGCCAGCAGCCTAGCGGGAGGGATGTACAATGAGCAGTTCTTC.

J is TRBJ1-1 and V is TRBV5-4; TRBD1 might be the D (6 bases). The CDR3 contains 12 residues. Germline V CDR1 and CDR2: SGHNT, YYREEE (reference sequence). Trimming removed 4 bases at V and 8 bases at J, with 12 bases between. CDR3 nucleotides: TGTGCCAGCAGCGAAAACGACAGGGAAGCTTTCTTT. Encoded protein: CASSENDREAFF.

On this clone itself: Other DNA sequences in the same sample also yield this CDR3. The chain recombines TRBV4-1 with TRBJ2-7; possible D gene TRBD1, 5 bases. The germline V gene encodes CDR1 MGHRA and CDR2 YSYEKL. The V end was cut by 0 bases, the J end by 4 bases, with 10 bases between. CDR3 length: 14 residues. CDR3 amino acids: CASSQDPDTYEQYF. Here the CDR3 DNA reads TGCGCCAGCAGCCAAGATCCGGACACTTACGAGCAGTACTTC.

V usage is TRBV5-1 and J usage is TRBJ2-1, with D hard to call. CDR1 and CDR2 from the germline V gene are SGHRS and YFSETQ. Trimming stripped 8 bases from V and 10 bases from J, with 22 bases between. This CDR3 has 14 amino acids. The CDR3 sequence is CASGIQLDGREQFF. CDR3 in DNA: TGCGCCAGTGGGATCCAACTTGATGGACGGGAGCAGTTCTTC. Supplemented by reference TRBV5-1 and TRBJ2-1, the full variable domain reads KAGVTQTPRYLIKTRGQQVTLSCSPISGHRSVSWYQQTPGQGLQFLFEYFSETQRNKGNFPGRFSGRQFSNSRSEMNVSTLELGDSALYLCASGIQLDGREQFFGPGTRLTVL.